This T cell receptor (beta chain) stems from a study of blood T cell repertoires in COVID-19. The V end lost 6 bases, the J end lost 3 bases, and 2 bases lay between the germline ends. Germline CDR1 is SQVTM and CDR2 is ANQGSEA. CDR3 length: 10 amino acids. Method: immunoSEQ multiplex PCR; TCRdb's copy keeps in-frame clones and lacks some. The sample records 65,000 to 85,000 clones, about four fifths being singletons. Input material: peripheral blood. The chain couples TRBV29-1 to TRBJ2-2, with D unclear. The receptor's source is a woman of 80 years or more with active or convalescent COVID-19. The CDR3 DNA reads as TGCAGCGTCTACACCGGGGAGCTGTTTTTT. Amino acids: CSVYTGELFF.